This T cell receptor (beta chain) derives from a study of early T cells in non-severe SARS-CoV-2 infection. Study-level background: Alpha and beta chains were unpaired, from unsorted whole-blood bulk RNA.

Individual cDNA molecules each received unique molecular identifiers attached to them. TCRdb re-analysed the 5' RACE reads in MiXCR, keeping a single row per CDR3 protein. The table has tens of thousands of distinct CDR3 sequences, around 9.1% seen once. Germline lookup yields CDR1 SQVTM and CDR2 ANQGSEA. This CDR3 comprises 13 residues. V gave up 8 bases and J gave up 4 bases; unmatched junction bases: 9. This clonotype appeared many times. Its specificity is not known. General study points: Anti-spike CD8 specificities were favored by VDJdb matching, whose results missed private and CD4 specificities.

Sequencing was done on a sample of whole blood. The sequence was collected from an adult who was a healthcare worker with PCR-confirmed SARS-CoV-2 infection or an uninfected control (not recorded which). The genes are TRBV29-1 and TRBJ2-5, with 8 positions matching TRBD2. The CDR3 DNA follows: TGCAGCACCCGGGGGGGCCTTCTAGAGACCCAGTACTTC. This codes for CSTRGGLLETQYF.